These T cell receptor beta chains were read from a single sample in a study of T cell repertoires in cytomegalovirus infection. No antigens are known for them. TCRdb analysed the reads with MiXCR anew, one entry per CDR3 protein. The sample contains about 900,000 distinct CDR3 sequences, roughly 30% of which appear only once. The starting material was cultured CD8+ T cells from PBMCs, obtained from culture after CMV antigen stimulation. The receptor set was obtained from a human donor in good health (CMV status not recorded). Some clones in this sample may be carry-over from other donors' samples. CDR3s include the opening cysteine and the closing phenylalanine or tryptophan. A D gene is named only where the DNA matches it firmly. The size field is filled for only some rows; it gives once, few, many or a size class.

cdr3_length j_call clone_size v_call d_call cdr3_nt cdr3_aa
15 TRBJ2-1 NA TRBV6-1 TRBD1 TGTGCCAGCAGTGAGGGACAGGGGGGGTACAATGAGCAGTTCTTC CASSEGQGGYNEQFF
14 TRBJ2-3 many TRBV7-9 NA TGTGCCAGCAGCCTCGAAACACACACAGATACGCAGTATTTT CASSLETHTDTQYF
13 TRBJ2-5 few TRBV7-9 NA TGTGCCAGCAGCCCGGCAGGGAAAGAGACCCAGTACTTC CASSPAGKETQYF
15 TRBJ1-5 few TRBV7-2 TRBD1 TGTGCCAGCAGCTTAGAGGGGGCGGTGGGTCAGCCCCAGCATTTT CASSLEGAVGQPQHF
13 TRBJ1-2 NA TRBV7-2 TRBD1 TGTGCCAGCAGCTACATGGCAGGGGGCGGCTACACCTTC CASSYMAGGGYTF
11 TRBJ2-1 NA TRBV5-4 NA TGTGCCAGCAGCTTTACAGGGTTACAGTTCTTC CASSFTGLQFF
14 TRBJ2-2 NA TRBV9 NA TGTGCCAGCAGCCGCGAGGGGCCCCCCGGGGAGCTGTTTTTT CASSREGPPGELFF
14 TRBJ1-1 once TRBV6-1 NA TGTGCCAGCAGTTGGAGGAGTTCTACAACTGAAGCTTTCTTT CASSWRSSTTEAFF
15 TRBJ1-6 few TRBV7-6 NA TGTGCCAGCGGGGGCGGTGGCGGGAATAATTCACCCCTCCACTTT CASGGGGGNNSPLHF
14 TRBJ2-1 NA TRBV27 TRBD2 TGTGCCAGCAGTCGCGGGGGGGCCAAAAATGAGCAGTTCTTC CASSRGGAKNEQFF
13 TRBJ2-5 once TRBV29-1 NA TGCAGCGTTGAAACCCGGGACCCCGGCACCCAGTACTTC CSVETRDPGTQYF
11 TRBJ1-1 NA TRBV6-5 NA TGTGCCAGCACCAATCCCCCAGAAGCTTTCTTT CASTNPPEAFF
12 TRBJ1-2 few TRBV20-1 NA TGCAGTGCTAGAGTTGGTGGAGTCGGCTACACCTTC CSARVGGVGYTF
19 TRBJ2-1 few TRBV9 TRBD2 TGTGCCAGCAGCGCGACTAGCGGTCTAGCCGTCCGTCGGCGGGATGAGCAGTTCTTC CASSATSGLAVRRRDEQFF
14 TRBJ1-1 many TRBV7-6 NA TGTGCCAGCAGCTTAGAGGCAGGGGCGGATGAAGCTTTCTTT CASSLEAGADEAFF
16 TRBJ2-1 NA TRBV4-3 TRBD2 TGCGCCAGCAGCCAAGATTATCCTAGCGGGGGGGCCAAGCAGTTCTTC CASSQDYPSGGAKQFF
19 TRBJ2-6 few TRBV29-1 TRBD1 TGCAGCGTTGAAGATTGGTCTGGGACAGGATCAGTTGGGGCCAACGTCCTGACTTTC CSVEDWSGTGSVGANVLTF
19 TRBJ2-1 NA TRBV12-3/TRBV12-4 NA TGTGCCAGCAGTTTTTTAATAATAGGTTTAGGGGATAAGGGTAATGAGCAGTTCTTC CASSFLIIGLGDKGNEQFF
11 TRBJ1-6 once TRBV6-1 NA TGTGCCACCGAAGATAATTCACCCCTCCACTTT CATEDNSPLHF
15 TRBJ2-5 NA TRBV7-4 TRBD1 TGTGCCAGCAGCTCAAACGGGACAGCGAGGCAGACCCAGTACTTC CASSSNGTARQTQYF
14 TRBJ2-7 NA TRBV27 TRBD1 TGTGCCAGCAGTTGGGGGACAGGGGGTTACGAGCAGTACTTC CASSWGTGGYEQYF
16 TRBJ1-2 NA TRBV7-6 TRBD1 TGTGCCAGCAGCTTACCCCTAACAGGGGGGGACTATGGCTACACCTTC CASSLPLTGGDYGYTF
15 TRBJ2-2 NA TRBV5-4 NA TGTGCCAGCAGTCCAGGGTCCCTGAACACCGGGGAGCTGTTTTTT CASSPGSLNTGELFF
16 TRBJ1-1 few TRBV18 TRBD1 TGTGCCAGCTCACCACGGGGGACAGATATGAACACTGAAGCTTTCTTT CASSPRGTDMNTEAFF
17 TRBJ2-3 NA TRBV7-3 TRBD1 TGTGCCAGCAGCTCTGGACAGGGAACTACTAGCACAGATACGCAGTATTTT CASSSGQGTTSTDTQYF
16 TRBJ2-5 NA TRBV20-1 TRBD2 TGCAGTGCTAGAGATCCGTTCGCTAGCGGCACATGGACCCAGTACTTC CSARDPFASGTWTQYF
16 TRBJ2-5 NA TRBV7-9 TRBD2 TGTGCCAGCAGCCCATTCGCGGGGGTTCTAGGAGAGACCCAGTACTTC CASSPFAGVLGETQYF
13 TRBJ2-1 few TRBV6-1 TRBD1 TGTGCCAGTCAGGGGGCCGAGGCCAATGAGCAGTTCTTC CASQGAEANEQFF
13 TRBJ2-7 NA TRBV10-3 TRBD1 TGTGCCATCAGGGACAGGGATTCCTACGAGCAGTACTTC CAIRDRDSYEQYF
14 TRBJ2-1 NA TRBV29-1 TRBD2 TGCAGCGTGGGTAGGGAGGGCCCCTACAATGAGCAGTTCTTC CSVGREGPYNEQFF
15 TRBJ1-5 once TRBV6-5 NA TGTGCCAGCAGTTACTCCGCGGCAGGCCATCAGCCCCAGCATTTT CASSYSAAGHQPQHF
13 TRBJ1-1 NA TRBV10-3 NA TGTGCCATCAGTGAGACGTTAGACACTGAAGCTTTCTTT CAISETLDTEAFF
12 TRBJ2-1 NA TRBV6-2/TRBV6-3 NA TGTGCCAGCAGTTACATAAGGGACGAGAAGTTCTTC CASSYIRDEKFF
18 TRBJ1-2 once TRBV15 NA TGTGCCACCAGCAGAGATCTCGTGGGCCGGGGTTTTAACTATGGCTACACCTTC CATSRDLVGRGFNYGYTF
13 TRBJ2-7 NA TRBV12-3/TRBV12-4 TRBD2 TGTGCCAGCAGTCCGGGACTAGGAGGCGAGCAGTACTTC CASSPGLGGEQYF
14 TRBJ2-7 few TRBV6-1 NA TGTGCCAGCAGTTCGACAGGAAACTCCTACGAGCAGTACTTC CASSSTGNSYEQYF
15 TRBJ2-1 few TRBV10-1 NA TGCGCCGCCATAACTGTGGGGGTCTCCTACAATGAGCAGTTCTTC CAAITVGVSYNEQFF
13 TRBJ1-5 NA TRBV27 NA TGTACCAGCAGTTTATCGGCGGGTCAGCCCCAGCATTTT CTSSLSAGQPQHF
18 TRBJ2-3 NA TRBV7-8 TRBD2 TGTGCCAGCAGCTCACTAGCGGGGGGGCCTAGGGGATCAGATACGCAGTATTTT CASSSLAGGPRGSDTQYF
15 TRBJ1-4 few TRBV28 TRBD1 TGTGCCAGCAGGGGGACAGGGGGCACTAATGAAAAACTGTTTTTT CASRGTGGTNEKLFF
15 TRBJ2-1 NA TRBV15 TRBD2 TGTGCCACCAGGGCTAGCGGGGGGCCATACAATAAGCAGTTCTTC CATRASGGPYNKQFF
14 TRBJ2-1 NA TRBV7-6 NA TGTGCCAGCAGCTTAGCGCGCGGTTCAAATGAGCAGTTCTTC CASSLARGSNEQFF
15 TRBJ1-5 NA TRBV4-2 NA TGTGCCAGCAGCCGGACAGTAGGTAGCAATCAGCCCCAGCATTTT CASSRTVGSNQPQHF
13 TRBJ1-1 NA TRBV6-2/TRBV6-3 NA TGTGCCAGCAGTTACGCGGGGGGTGCTGAAGCTTTCTTT CASSYAGGAEAFF
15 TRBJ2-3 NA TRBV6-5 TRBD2 TGTGCCAGCAGCACGGGACTAGCGGGAGGGAATACGCAGTATTTT CASSTGLAGGNTQYF
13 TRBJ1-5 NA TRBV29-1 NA TGCAGCGTCCGCGACACAGGCAATCAGCCCCAGCATTTT CSVRDTGNQPQHF